The 5 T cell receptor beta chains in this list originate from one sample, sequenced in a study of cytomegalovirus exposure and HLA in healthy donors. The PCR was carried out with 60 Vbeta primers and 13 Jbeta primers. The protocol was immunoSEQ multiplex PCR, while the TCRdb copy is restricted to in-frame clones and leaves out a portion. The profile shows approximately 130,000 clones, 80% to 85% of them singletons. Sequenced material: PBMCs. All receptors derive from a woman aged 50 to 65 in good health and CMV-seropositive.

The J gene is TRBJ2-5, the V gene TRBV18; 7 bases map to TRBD1. V trimming: 4 bases; J trimming: 4 bases; junction bases outside the gene matches: 0. The CDR3 extends over 12 amino acids. Germline loops: CDR1 KGHSH, CDR2 LQKENI. The CDR3 DNA sequence: TGTGCCAGCTCACACAGGGGAGAGACCCAGTACTTC. Its translation is CASSHRGETQYF.

As to this clone: The sample holds other DNA sequences that translate to the same CDR3. J is TRBJ1-2 and V is TRBV5-1; no firm D call. The CDR3 extends over 14 amino acids. V lost 2 bases, J lost 0 bases, and 8 bases lay in between. Germline lookup yields CDR1 SGHRS and CDR2 YFSETQ. Here the CDR3 DNA reads TGCGCCAGCAGCTTATCGAGCGCTAACTATGGCTACACCTTC. It specifies CASSLSSANYGYTF.

In this sample, this clone turned up once. The J gene is TRBJ1-2, the V gene TRBV27, with TRBD1 matching 7 bases. The CDR3 totals 14 residues. The J segment lost 6 bases and the V segment lost 3 bases, leaving 7 bases of the junction unmatched. Germline values: CDR1 MNHEY, CDR2 SMNVEV (reference sequence). CDR3 nucleotides: TGTGCCAGCAGTTTTTTCAGGGGGAGTAATGGCTACACCTTC. Translation: CASSFFRGSNGYTF.

The chain employs TRBV6-6 and TRBJ2-3, with 8 bases fitting TRBD2. The CDR3 covers 13 residues. The V segment lost 10 bases and the J segment 4 bases; nucleotides outside the gene matches: 7. Germline V lookup: CDR1 MNHNY, CDR2 SVGAGI (reference sequence). CDR3 residues: CATRRGGADTQYF. The CDR3 coding sequence is TGTGCCACTCGTCGGGGGGGCGCAGATACGCAGTATTTT.

V and J are TRBV5-4 and TRBJ2-5, with D unclear. The CDR3 runs to 12 residues. V lost 5 bases to trimming and J lost 9 bases, with 14 bases between them. In germline, CDR1 is SGHNT, CDR2 YYREEE (reference sequence). CDR3 DNA sequence: TGTGCCAGCAGTAATTTCCCCGAGGCCCAGTACTTC. It yields the protein CASSNFPEAQYF.